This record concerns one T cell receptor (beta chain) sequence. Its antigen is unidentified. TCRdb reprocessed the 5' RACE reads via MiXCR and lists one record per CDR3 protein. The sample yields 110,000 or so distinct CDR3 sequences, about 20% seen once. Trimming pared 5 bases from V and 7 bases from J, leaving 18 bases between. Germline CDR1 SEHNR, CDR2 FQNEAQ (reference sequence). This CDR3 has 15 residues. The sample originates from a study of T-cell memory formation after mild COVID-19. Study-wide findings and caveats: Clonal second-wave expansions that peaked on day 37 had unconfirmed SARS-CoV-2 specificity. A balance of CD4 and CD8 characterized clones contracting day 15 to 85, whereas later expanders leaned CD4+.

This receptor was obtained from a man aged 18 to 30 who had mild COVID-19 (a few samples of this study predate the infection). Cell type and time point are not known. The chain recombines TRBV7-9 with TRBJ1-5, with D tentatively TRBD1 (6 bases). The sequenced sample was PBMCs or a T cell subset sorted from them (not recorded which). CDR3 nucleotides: TGTGCCAGCAGCATAGACGACACAGGGTTGCAGCCCCAGCATTTT. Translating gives CASSIDDTGLQPQHF.